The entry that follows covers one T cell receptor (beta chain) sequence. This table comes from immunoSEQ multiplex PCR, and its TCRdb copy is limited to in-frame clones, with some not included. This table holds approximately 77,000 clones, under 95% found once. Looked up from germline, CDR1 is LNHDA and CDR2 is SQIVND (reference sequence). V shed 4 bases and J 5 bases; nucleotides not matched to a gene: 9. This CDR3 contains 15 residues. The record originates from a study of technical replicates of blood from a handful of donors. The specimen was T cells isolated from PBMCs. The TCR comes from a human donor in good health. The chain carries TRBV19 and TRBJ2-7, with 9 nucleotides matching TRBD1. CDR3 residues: CASSTPGTGKDEQYF. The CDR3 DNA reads TGTGCCAGTAGTACCCCCGGGACAGGGAAGGACGAGCAGTACTTC.